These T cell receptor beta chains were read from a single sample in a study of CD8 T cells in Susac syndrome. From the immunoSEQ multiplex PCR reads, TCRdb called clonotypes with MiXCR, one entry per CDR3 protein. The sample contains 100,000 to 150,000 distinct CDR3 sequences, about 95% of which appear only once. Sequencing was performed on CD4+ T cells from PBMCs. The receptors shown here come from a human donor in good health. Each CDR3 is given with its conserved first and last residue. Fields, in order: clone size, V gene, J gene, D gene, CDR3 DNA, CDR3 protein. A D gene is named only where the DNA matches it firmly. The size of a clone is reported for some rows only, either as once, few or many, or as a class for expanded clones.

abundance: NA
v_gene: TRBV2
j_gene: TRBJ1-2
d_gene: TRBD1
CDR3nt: TGTGCCAGCAGGCAGACAGGGGGCTCCTATGGCTACACCTTC
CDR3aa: CASRQTGGSYGYTF

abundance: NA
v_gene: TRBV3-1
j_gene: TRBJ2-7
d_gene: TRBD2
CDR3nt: TGTGCCAGCAGCCAAGCTCAACTAGCGTCTTCCGAGCAGTACTTC
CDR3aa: CASSQAQLASSEQYF

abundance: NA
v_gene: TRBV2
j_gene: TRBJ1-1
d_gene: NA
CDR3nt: TGTGCCAGCAGTATCCGGCCGAACACTGAAGCTTTCTTT
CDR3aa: CASSIRPNTEAFF

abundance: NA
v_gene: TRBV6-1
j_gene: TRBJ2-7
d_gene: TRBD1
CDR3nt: TGTGCCAGCAGGGAAGGACAGGTCCGCCCCTACGAGCAGTACTTC
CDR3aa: CASREGQVRPYEQYF

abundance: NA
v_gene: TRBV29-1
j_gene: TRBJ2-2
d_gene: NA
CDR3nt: TGCAGCGTCAGTGGGGGAGCCAACACCGGGGAGCTGTTTTTT
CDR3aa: CSVSGGANTGELFF

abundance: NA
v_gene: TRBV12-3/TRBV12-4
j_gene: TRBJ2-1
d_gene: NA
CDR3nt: TGTGCCAGCAGTATTATCCCCTATGAGCAGTTCTTC
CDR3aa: CASSIIPYEQFF

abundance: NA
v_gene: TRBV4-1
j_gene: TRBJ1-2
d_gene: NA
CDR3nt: TGCGCCAGCAGCCAAGATGGGGGATCGAGCGGTGGCTACACCTTC
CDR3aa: CASSQDGGSSGGYTF

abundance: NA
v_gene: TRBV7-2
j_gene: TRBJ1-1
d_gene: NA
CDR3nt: TGTGCCAGCAGCTCAGCCCTATTGGCTGAAGCTTTCTTT
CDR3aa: CASSSALLAEAFF

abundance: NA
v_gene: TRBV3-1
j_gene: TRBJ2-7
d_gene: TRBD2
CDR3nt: TGTGCCAGCAGCCAAAGGAGCGGGACTAGGTTCTCCTACGAGCAGTACTTC
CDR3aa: CASSQRSGTRFSYEQYF

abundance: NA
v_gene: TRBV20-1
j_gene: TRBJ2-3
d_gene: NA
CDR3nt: TGCAGTGCCCGTCTTAGCACAGATACGCAGTATTTT
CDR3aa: CSARLSTDTQYF

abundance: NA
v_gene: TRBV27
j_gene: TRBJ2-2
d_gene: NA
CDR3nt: TGTGCCAGCAGTTTAGACCGGGGGCGGACCGGGGAGCTGTTTTTT
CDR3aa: CASSLDRGRTGELFF

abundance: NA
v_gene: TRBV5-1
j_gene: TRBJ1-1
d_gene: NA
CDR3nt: TGCGCCAGCAGCTTGGGTGGTTCTCTCTCAGCTTTCTTT
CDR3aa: CASSLGGSLSAFF

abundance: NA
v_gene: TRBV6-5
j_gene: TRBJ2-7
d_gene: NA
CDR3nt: TGTGCCAGCAGTTACTCGGGGCTGGGGAACTCCTACGAGCAGTACTTC
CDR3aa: CASSYSGLGNSYEQYF

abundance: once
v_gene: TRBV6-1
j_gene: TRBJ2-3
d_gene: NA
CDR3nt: TGTGCCAGCAGTGATCTAGGAGAGGGTACAGATACGCAGTATTTT
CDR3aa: CASSDLGEGTDTQYF

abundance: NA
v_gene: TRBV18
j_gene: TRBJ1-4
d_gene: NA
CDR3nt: TGTGCCAGCTCACCGAGTGGGGTTACTAATGAAAAACTGTTTTTT
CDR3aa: CASSPSGVTNEKLFF

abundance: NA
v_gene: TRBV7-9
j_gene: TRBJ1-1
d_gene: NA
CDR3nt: TGTGCCAGCCTTGAGGAGGACACTGAAGCTTTCTTT
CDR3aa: CASLEEDTEAFF

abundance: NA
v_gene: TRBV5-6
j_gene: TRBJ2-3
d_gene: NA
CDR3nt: TGTGCCAGCAGCTCGTCAGATACGCAGTATTTT
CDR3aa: CASSSSDTQYF

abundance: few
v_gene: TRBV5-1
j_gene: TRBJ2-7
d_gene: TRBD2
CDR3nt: TGCGCCAGCAGCTTGGAAGCGGGAGATCTGTACGAGCAGTACTTC
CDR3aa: CASSLEAGDLYEQYF

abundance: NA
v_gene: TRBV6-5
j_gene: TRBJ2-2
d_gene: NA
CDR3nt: TGTGCCAGCAGTTACGAGGGGTCCCAAAACACCGGGGAGCTGTTTTTT
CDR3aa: CASSYEGSQNTGELFF

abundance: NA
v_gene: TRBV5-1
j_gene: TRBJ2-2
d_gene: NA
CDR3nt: TGCGCCAGCAGCTTGGTGACAATCACCGGGGAGCTGTTTTTT
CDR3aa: CASSLVTITGELFF

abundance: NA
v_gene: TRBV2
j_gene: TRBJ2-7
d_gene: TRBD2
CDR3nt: TGTGCCAGCAGTGAGCGGATGGGGGGGGCCTACGAGCAGTACTTC
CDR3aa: CASSERMGGAYEQYF

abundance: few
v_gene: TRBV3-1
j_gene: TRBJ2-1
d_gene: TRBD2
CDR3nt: TGTGCCAGCAGCTTCACTAGCGGGGCCTACAATGAGCAGTTCTTC
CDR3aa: CASSFTSGAYNEQFF

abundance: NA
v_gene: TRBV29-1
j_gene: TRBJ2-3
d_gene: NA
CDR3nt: TGCAGCGAGGAGGGACCTAGCACAGATACGCAGTATTTT
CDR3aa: CSEEGPSTDTQYF

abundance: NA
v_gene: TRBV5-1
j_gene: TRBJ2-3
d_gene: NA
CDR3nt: TGCGCCAGCAGCTTGGAGGGCGATTCGGGTGCAGATACGCAGTATTTT
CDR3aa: CASSLEGDSGADTQYF

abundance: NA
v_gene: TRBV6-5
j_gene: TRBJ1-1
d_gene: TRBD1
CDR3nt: TGTGCCAGCAGTTACACGTACAGGGGGGTGAACACTGAAGCTTTCTTT
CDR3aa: CASSYTYRGVNTEAFF

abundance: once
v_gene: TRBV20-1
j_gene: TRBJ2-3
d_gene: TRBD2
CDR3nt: TGCAGTGCTAGAGATCCCGGGAGGGCTACGCAGTATTTT
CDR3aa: CSARDPGRATQYF

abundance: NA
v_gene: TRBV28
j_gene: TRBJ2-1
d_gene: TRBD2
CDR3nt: TGTGCCAGCAGGCGGCGGCTAGCGGGAGGTCCCAACAATGAGCAGTTCTTC
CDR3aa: CASRRRLAGGPNNEQFF

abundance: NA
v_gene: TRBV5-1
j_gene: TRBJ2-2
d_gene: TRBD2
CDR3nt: TGCGCCAGCAGCTCCAATCCTAGCGGGAACACCGGGGAGCTGTTTTTT
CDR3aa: CASSSNPSGNTGELFF

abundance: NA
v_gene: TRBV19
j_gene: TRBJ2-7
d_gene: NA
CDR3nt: TGTGCCAGTAGTAGTCTCGGGTCGGAACGATACTACGAGCAGTACTTC
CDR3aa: CASSSLGSERYYEQYF

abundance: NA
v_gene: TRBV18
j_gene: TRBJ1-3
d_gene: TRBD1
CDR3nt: TGTGCCAGCTCACCGAAGGGACAGAGCTCTGGAAACACCATATATTTT
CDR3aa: CASSPKGQSSGNTIYF

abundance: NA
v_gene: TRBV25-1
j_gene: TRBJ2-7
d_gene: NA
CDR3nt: TGTGCCAGCAGTGACCCCGCAGGGTCACTATACGAGCAGTACTTC
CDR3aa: CASSDPAGSLYEQYF

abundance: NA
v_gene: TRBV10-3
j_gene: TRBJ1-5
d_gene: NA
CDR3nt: TGTGCCATCAGTGAGGAGGTTAGCAATCAGCCCCAGCATTTT
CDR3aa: CAISEEVSNQPQHF

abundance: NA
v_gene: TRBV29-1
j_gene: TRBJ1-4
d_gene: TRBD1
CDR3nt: TGCAGCGTTTCTTACAGGGGCAGTGAAAAACTGTTTTTT
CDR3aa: CSVSYRGSEKLFF

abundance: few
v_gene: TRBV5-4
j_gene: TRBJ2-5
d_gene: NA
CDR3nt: TGTGCCAGCAGCTTGGTAGGGGAAGAGACCCAGTACTTC
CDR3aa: CASSLVGEETQYF

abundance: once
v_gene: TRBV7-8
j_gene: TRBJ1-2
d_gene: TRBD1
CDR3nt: TGTGCCAGCAGCTCCCTCGGACAGGGCAACTATGGCTACACCTTC
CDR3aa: CASSSLGQGNYGYTF

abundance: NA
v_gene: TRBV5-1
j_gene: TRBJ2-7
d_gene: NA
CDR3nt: TGCGCCAGCGGGTCTGGGGTGAATGAGCAGTACTTC
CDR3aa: CASGSGVNEQYF

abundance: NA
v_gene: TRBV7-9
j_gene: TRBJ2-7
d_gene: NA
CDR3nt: TGTGCCAGCAGTGAACGGACGGGGTCCTACGAGCAGTACTTC
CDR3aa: CASSERTGSYEQYF

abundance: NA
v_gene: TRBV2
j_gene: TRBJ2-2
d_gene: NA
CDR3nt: TGTGCCAGCAGTGAAAGGGGGAAAACCGCGAACACCGGGGAGCTGTTTTTT
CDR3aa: CASSERGKTANTGELFF

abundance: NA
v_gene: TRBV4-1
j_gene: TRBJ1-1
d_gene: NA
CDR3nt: TGCGCCAGCAGCCAAACCGGGTCTTCGAACACTGAAGCTTTCTTT
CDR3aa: CASSQTGSSNTEAFF

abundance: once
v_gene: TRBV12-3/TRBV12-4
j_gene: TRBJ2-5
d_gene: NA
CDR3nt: TGTGCCACAACCAAGGGTCGGGAGACCCAGTACTTC
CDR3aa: CATTKGRETQYF

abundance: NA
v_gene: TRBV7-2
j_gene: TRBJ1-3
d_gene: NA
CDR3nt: TGTGCCAGCAGCCTTCGAAACACCATATATTTT
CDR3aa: CASSLRNTIYF

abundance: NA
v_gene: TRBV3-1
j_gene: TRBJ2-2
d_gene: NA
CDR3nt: TGTGCCAGCAGCCGTGCCTGGCTAGCGTCGAACACCGGGGAGCTGTTTTTT
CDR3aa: CASSRAWLASNTGELFF

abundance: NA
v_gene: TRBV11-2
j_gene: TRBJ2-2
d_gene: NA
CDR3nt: TGTGCCAGCAGCCTCCTAGTCACCGGGGAGCTGTTTTTT
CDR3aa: CASSLLVTGELFF

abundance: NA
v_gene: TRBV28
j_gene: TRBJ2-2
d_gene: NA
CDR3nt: TGTGCCAGCAGTAGCGGCGGGCAGAACACCGGGGAGCTGTTTTTT
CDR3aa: CASSSGGQNTGELFF

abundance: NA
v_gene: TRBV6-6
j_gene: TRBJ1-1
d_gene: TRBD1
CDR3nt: TGTGCCAGCAGTGCGACGGACAGGACCAACACTGAAGCTTTCTTT
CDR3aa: CASSATDRTNTEAFF

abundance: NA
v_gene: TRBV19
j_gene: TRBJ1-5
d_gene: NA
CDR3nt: TGTGCCAGTACCCTCAACGGGGGCAACAATCAGCCCCAGCATTTT
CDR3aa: CASTLNGGNNQPQHF

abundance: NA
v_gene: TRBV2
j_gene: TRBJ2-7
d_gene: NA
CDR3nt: TGTGCCAGCAGTGGACACTCCTACGAGCAGTACTTC
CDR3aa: CASSGHSYEQYF

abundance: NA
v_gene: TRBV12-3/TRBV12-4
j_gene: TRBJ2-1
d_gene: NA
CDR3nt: TGTGCCAGCAGTTCCGGATCTCAGGGTGGGGAGCAGTTCTTC
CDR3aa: CASSSGSQGGEQFF

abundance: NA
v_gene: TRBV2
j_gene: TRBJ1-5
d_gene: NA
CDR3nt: TGTGCCAGCAGTGCTCGACTCGGGGTTGTTGATAAGCCCCAGCATTTT
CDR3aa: CASSARLGVVDKPQHF

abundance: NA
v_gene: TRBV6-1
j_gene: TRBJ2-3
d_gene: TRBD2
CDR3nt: TGTGCCAGCAGTGAATTTGCGACTAGCGGGAGTGTTAGCACAGATACGCAGTATTTT
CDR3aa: CASSEFATSGSVSTDTQYF

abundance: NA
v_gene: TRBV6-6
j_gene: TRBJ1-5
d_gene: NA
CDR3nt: TGTGCCAGCAGTTATGGGGGTAGGGATCAGCCCCAGCATTTT
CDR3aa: CASSYGGRDQPQHF

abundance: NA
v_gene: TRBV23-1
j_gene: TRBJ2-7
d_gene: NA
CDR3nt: TGCGCCAGCAGTCGTTTCGCAGGGGACTCCTACGAGCAGTACTTC
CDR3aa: CASSRFAGDSYEQYF

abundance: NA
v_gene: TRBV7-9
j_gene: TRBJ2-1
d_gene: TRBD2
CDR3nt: TGTGCCAGCAGCACACGGGGACGGGGGGATGAGCAGTTCTTC
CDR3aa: CASSTRGRGDEQFF

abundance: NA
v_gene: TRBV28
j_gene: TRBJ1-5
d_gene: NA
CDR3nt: TGTGCCAGCAGTTTACGCCTGGGGCCCCAGCATTTT
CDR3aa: CASSLRLGPQHF